Below are 12 T cell receptor beta chains sequenced from a single sample in a study of blood T cell repertoires in COVID-19. The data were produced by immunoSEQ multiplex PCR, yet TCRdb's version contains in-frame clones alone and is incomplete. The sample holds 310,000 or so clones; approximately 90% are singletons and the top ten take 6% to 7%. Sample: PBMCs or T cells enriched from blood (not recorded which). These receptors came from a woman aged 40-49 years who had recovered from COVID-19.

This clone has just a few counts. The CDR3 sequence is CASRLGMAGELFF. Written as DNA, the CDR3 is TGTGCCAGCCGACTTGGTATGGCCGGGGAGCTGTTTTTT. V gene TRBV12-3 or TRBV12-4 combines with J gene TRBJ2-2; D ambiguous. The V end lost 8 bases, the J end lost 6 bases, and 13 bases lay between the germline ends. CDR3 size: 13 residues.

The rearrangement links TRBV25-1 to TRBJ2-6; D may be TRBD1 (5 bases). The CDR3 loop spans 15 amino acids. V was cut by 8 bases and J by 2 bases, with 13 bases left in between. Germline CDR1 is MGHDK and CDR2 is SYGVNS. CDR3 residues: CASPTEGAGANVLTF. CDR3 DNA: TGTGCCAGCCCCACGGAAGGGGCTGGGGCCAACGTCCTGACTTTC.

V gene TRBV28 combines with J gene TRBJ2-1; the match to TRBD2 covers 11 bases. The CDR3 is made up of 13 amino acids. Germline trimming cut 11 bases from V and 5 bases from J; bases unmatched to any gene: 5. CDR1 and CDR2 (germline): MDHEN, SYDVKM. CDR3 in amino acids: CAVGLAGNNEQFF. CDR3 nucleotide sequence: TGTGCCGTCGGACTAGCGGGCAACAATGAGCAGTTCTTC.

This CDR3 is CASSIGTGNYGYTF. CDR3 DNA: TGTGCCAGTAGTATCGGGACAGGGAACTATGGCTACACCTTC. The chain couples TRBV19 to TRBJ1-2, with 9 bases aligning to TRBD1. Germline V CDR1 and CDR2: LNHDA, SQIVND (reference sequence). With 3 bases clipped from V and 2 bases from J, the junction kept 1 base outside the gene matches. CDR3 length: 14 residues.

The chain links TRBV2 to TRBJ1-1, with 8 nucleotides matching TRBD1. V lost 6 bases to trimming and J lost 6 bases; unmatched junction nucleotides: 6. The germline CDR1 and CDR2 sequences are SNHLY and FYNNEI. CDR3 length: 13 amino acids. CDR3 in amino acids: CASRADRAAEAFF. The CDR3 DNA reads TGTGCCAGCAGGGCGGACAGGGCCGCTGAAGCTTTCTTT.

This clone was seen a few times. V usage is TRBV21-1 and J usage is TRBJ1-5; the D call TRBD1 from the table was never checked on the DNA. TRBV21-1 is noted as a pseudogene. This CDR3 contains 16 residues. CDR3 loop: CASSKELWQGCQPQHF. CDR3 DNA sequence: TGTGCCAGCAGCAAAGAATTATGGCAGGGTTGTCAGCCCCAGCATTTT.

The gene calls are TRBV6-5 and TRBJ2-3, with TRBD1 matching 8 bases. The length of the CDR3 is 13 residues. V trimming: 6 bases; J trimming: 2 bases; junction bases outside the gene matches: 1. In germline, CDR1 is MNHEY, CDR2 SVGAGI. Here the CDR3 DNA reads TGTGCCAGCAGGACAGGGGTCACAGATACGCAGTATTTT. This encodes CASRTGVTDTQYF.

The chain carries TRBV7-6 and TRBJ2-3; 14 nucleotides align to TRBD2. Germline V lookup: CDR1 SGHVS, CDR2 FNYEAQ. Unmatched junction bases numbered 15, after V lost 4 bases and J lost 0 bases. The CDR3 loop spans 21 amino acids. The CDR3 loop is CASSSMSITTSGRVSTDTQYF. The CDR3 DNA sequence: TGTGCCAGCAGCTCAATGAGTATAACGACTAGCGGGAGGGTTAGCACAGATACGCAGTATTTT.

CDR3 in amino acids: CASSLADSSYEQYF. The CDR3 DNA follows: TGTGCCAGCAGCTTAGCGGACTCCTCCTACGAGCAGTACTTC. The chain uses TRBV7-2 and TRBJ2-7; perhaps TRBD2 as D (5 bases). The CDR3 runs 14 residues. The germline gives CDR1 SGHTA, CDR2 FQGNSA. V was trimmed by 0 bases and J by 0 bases, leaving 6 bases between them.

Comment on this clone: The junction differs from germline at one of its ends, possibly a read error. The V call is TRBV3-1 (or the pseudogene TRBV3-2), the J call TRBJ2-3; perhaps TRBD2 as D (7 bases). The CDR3 has 17 residues. Germline V CDR1 and CDR2: LGHDT, YNNKEL (reference sequence). CDR3: CASSQDRRGGPTYTQYF. The CDR3, as DNA: TGTGCCAGCAGCCAAGATCGGAGGGGGGGCCCCACATATACGCAGTATTTT.

The V and J genes are TRBV7-2 and TRBJ1-4; D might be TRBD1 (6 bases). The length of the CDR3 is 15 residues. Between the trimmed V and J ends, which lost 0 bases and 7 bases, there was a span of 12 bases. Germline CDR1 and CDR2: SGHTA and FQGNSA. The CDR3 is CASSLASGVAEKLFF. DNA of the CDR3: TGTGCCAGCAGCTTAGCCTCAGGGGTGGCTGAAAAACTGTTTTTT.

The V and J genes are TRBV24-1 and TRBJ2-7; 7 bases align to TRBD2. V gave up 4 bases and J gave up 9 bases; unmatched junction bases: 8. This CDR3 has 13 amino acids. Germline V gives CDR1 KGHDR, CDR2 SFDVKD. The CDR3 DNA sequence: TGTGCCACCAGTGACCACCCTGGCGGGGGGCAGTACTTC. Translating it yields CATSDHPGGGQYF.